A single sample gave rise to the 22 T cell receptor beta chains below, sequenced in a study of blood T cell repertoires in COVID-19. Using immunoSEQ multiplex PCR, the repertoire was profiled, and TCRdb retains in-frame clones only, with some absent. The repertoire holds some 110,000 clones, with 81% as singletons. Source material: peripheral blood. These receptors all stem from a woman in her seventies with acute or convalescent COVID-19.

This clone was counted many times. The rearrangement uses TRBV4-3 and TRBJ2-1; TRBD2 matches at 9 bases. CDR1 and CDR2 (germline): LGHNA, YSLEER. V was clipped by 0 bases and J by 6 bases; unmatched bases: 6. This CDR3 is 16 amino acids long. CDR3 in DNA: TGCGCCAGCAGCCAAGATCCCGGCGGGGGGGCCAATGAGCAGTTCTTC. This translates into CASSQDPGGGANEQFF.

The rearrangement links TRBV11-2 to TRBJ1-6; no clear D. The germline CDR1 and CDR2 sequences are SGHAT and FQNNGV. Trimming took 4 bases from V and 10 from J, leaving 8 bases between them. The CDR3 is made up of 12 amino acids. The CDR3 region is CASSSSTSPLHF. CDR3 in DNA: TGTGCCAGCAGCTCCTCAACATCACCCCTCCACTTT.

The chain carries TRBV24-1 and TRBJ2-2, with D hard to call. Germline assignment: CDR1 KGHDR and CDR2 SFDVKD. This CDR3 comprises 14 residues. V was pared by 7 bases and J by 5 bases, with 13 bases between. In DNA form, the CDR3 reads TGTGCCACCAGCCCTCGGGTTAGGACCGGGGAGCTGTTTTTT. This encodes CATSPRVRTGELFF.

This sequence joins TRBV5-1 and TRBJ2-2; D might be TRBD1 (5 bases). V was trimmed by 0 bases and J by 4 bases, leaving 7 bases between them. Germline lookup yields CDR1 SGHRS and CDR2 YFSETQ. The CDR3 runs to 14 residues. The CDR3 DNA reads TGCGCCAGCAGCTTGGGACAGAGCACCGGGGAGCTGTTTTTT. Its translation is CASSLGQSTGELFF.

A single count supports this clone. V usage is TRBV2 and J usage is TRBJ1-2; the D is unclear. Germline CDR1 SNHLY, CDR2 FYNNEI. V was pared by 2 bases and J by 2 bases, with 6 bases between. The CDR3 sequence is 13 residues long. The CDR3 loop is CASSEWQNYGYTF. The CDR3 region has the DNA TGTGCCAGCAGTGAATGGCAGAACTATGGCTACACCTTC.

The J gene is TRBJ2-6, the V gene TRBV21-1; the D call TRBD1 from the table was never checked on the DNA. TRBV21-1 is assigned pseudogene status. CDR3 length: 19 amino acids. The CDR3 DNA is TGTGCCAGCAGCACACGGACAGGGATACCCCTATCTGGGGCCAACGTCCTGACTTTC. Residues: CASSTRTGIPLSGANVLTF.

The chain has TRBV5-5 and TRBJ1-1; D is perhaps TRBD1 (6 bases). CDR1 is SGHKS, CDR2 YYEKEE, per germline (reference sequence). The CDR3 has 15 amino acids. V lost 1 base and J lost 5, with 15 bases in between. The CDR3 protein is CASSLYQGTETEAFF. In DNA, the CDR3 is TGTGCCAGCAGCTTGTATCAGGGGACGGAAACTGAAGCTTTCTTT.

This chain connects TRBV27 to TRBJ1-1; D is uncertain. V was trimmed by 5 bases and J by 3 bases, leaving 13 bases between them. The CDR3 length is 14 residues. Germline assignment: CDR1 MNHEY and CDR2 SMNVEV (reference sequence). CDR3: CASSLVPRDTEAFF. The CDR3 DNA follows: TGTGCCAGCAGTCTGGTGCCGCGAGACACTGAAGCTTTCTTT.

This chain joins TRBV7-9 and TRBJ2-1, with 14 bases aligning to TRBD2. V lost 5 bases to trimming and J lost 6 bases; unmatched junction nucleotides: 9. CDR3 length: 17 amino acids. From germline, CDR1 is SEHNR and CDR2 FQNEAQ (reference sequence). This chain's CDR3 is CASSPGTSGSVTNEQFF. As DNA, the CDR3 is TGTGCCAGCAGCCCAGGGACTAGCGGGAGTGTGACCAATGAGCAGTTCTTC.

The V call is TRBV7-9, the J call TRBJ2-3, with D hard to call. Germline values: CDR1 SEHNR, CDR2 FQNEAQ (reference sequence). V was cut by 5 bases and J by 2 bases, with 11 bases left in between. This CDR3 spans 14 amino acids. The CDR3 DNA reads as TGTGCCAGCAGCCCCAGACTTGACACAGATACGCAGTATTTT. Its protein is CASSPRLDTDTQYF.

The chain links TRBV30 to TRBJ1-2; D remains ambiguous. The CDR3 runs to 13 residues. V was pared by 0 bases and J by 6 bases, with 11 bases between. Germline V gene sequence: CDR1 GTSNPN, CDR2 SVGIG (reference sequence). CDR3 amino acids: CAWSVRGNDGYTF. Written as DNA, the CDR3 is TGTGCCTGGAGTGTTAGAGGAAACGATGGCTACACCTTC.

The chain links TRBV5-1 to TRBJ1-1; D not certain. Germline CDR1 SGHRS, CDR2 YFSETQ. With 1 base removed from V and 5 bases from J, the gap between germline ends came to 18 bases. There are 16 residues in the CDR3. In nucleotides, the CDR3 is TGCGCCAGCAGCTTGATTCCCGGGGTCGGTCGGACTGAAGCTTTCTTT. This gives the protein CASSLIPGVGRTEAFF.

This chain joins TRBV9 and TRBJ2-7; 7 bases line up with TRBD2. The CDR3 totals 16 residues. The V segment lost 4 bases and the J segment 2 bases; nucleotides outside the gene matches: 12. The germline V gene encodes CDR1 SGDLS and CDR2 YYNGEE. CDR3: CASSRTPWAGAYEQYF. The CDR3 DNA sequence: TGTGCCAGCAGCCGCACCCCTTGGGCGGGAGCCTACGAGCAGTACTTC.

The rearrangement uses TRBV11-2 and TRBJ2-3; D ambiguous. CDR3 length equals 13 residues. Per germline, CDR1 SGHAT and CDR2 FQNNGV. V was pared by 4 bases and J by 2 bases, with 7 bases between. The CDR3 coding sequence is TGTGCCAGCAGCTCCTACCTCACAGATACGCAGTATTTT. Translation: CASSSYLTDTQYF.

This chain connects TRBV20-1 to TRBJ2-7; TRBD1 is a possible D gene (5 bases). Germline CDR1 and CDR2: DFQATT and SNEGSKA (reference sequence). The CDR3 consists of 11 residues. V dropped 0 bases and J dropped 9 bases, with 9 bases sitting between them. Here the CDR3 reads CSARDGQGQYF. CDR3 DNA: TGCAGTGCTAGAGATGGGCAGGGGCAGTACTTC.

V is TRBV29-1 and J is TRBJ1-4, with 9 bases that match TRBD1. V was clipped by 4 bases and J by 4 bases; unmatched bases: 4. The CDR3 is 14 amino acids. Germline CDR1 is SQVTM and CDR2 is ANQGSEA. The CDR3 sequence is CSVGDRAINEKLFF. The CDR3 region has the DNA TGCAGCGTTGGGGACAGGGCGATTAATGAAAAACTGTTTTTT.

This clone was recorded only once. Here the CDR3 DNA reads TGTGCCATCAGTGAGCCAGGGGCCTATGGCTACACCTTC. Its protein product is CAISEPGAYGYTF. The chain is built from TRBV10-3 and TRBJ1-2, with D perhaps TRBD1 (6 bases). The V gene lost 2 bases and the J gene lost 4 bases, with 8 bases spanning the gap. This CDR3 has 13 amino acids. Germline CDR1 and CDR2: ENHRY and SYGVKD.

The chain employs TRBV27 and TRBJ2-7, with 7 positions matching TRBD1. The germline V gene encodes CDR1 MNHEY and CDR2 SMNVEV (reference sequence). V trimming: 6 bases; J trimming: 4 bases; junction bases outside the gene matches: 9. The CDR3 is made up of 14 amino acids. The CDR3 DNA follows: TGTGCCAGCAGCCCGACAGGGTTTTATTACGAGCAGTACTTC. Its protein product is CASSPTGFYYEQYF.

This rearrangement joins TRBV4-3 to TRBJ1-1, with D perhaps TRBD1 (6 bases). There are 15 residues in the CDR3. Trimming pared 0 bases from V and 4 bases from J, leaving 12 bases between. Germline CDR1 LGHNA, CDR2 YSLEER. CDR3 DNA: TGCGCCAGCAGCCAAGATCGGCAGGGGTCCACTGAAGCTTTCTTT. Its translation is CASSQDRQGSTEAFF.

The rearrangement links TRBV5-1 to TRBJ2-5, with a tentative D call TRBD2 (5 bases). The germline V gene encodes CDR1 SGHRS and CDR2 YFSETQ. Trimming cost V 1 base and J 5 bases, with 12 bases left between them. This CDR3 comprises 14 residues. This CDR3 is CASSLWEWRETQYF. The CDR3 nucleotides are TGCGCCAGCAGCTTGTGGGAGTGGAGGGAGACCCAGTACTTC.

This CDR3 reads CASSPGADYGYTF. CDR3 DNA sequence: TGTGCCAGCAGCCCAGGGGCGGACTATGGCTACACCTTC. The chain employs TRBV7-9 and TRBJ1-2, with D possibly matching TRBD1 (6 bases). Deletions cut 5 bases from V and 3 bases from J, with 10 bases between. Germline CDR1 and CDR2: SEHNR and FQNEAQ (reference sequence). The CDR3 has 13 residues.

The chain is built from TRBV11-2 and TRBJ2-5; the match to TRBD2 covers 9 bases. The CDR3 is 12 amino acids. With 7 bases clipped from V and 9 bases from J, the junction kept 6 bases outside the gene matches. Germline CDR1 reads SGHAT; CDR2 reads FQNNGV. The CDR3 loop is CASTVSGRAQYF. As DNA, the CDR3 is TGTGCCAGCACCGTTAGCGGGAGAGCCCAGTACTTC.